This T cell receptor beta chain was sequenced in a study of control samples from healthy donors and cancer patients. Libraries were prepared by immunoSEQ multiplex PCR; TCRdb keeps only in-frame clonotypes and omits some of them. The sample includes tens of thousands of clones, about 80% of them seen just once. The V end was cut by 3 bases, the J end by 2 bases, with 11 bases between. The CDR3 contains 15 residues. CDR1 and CDR2 (germline): LNHDA, SQIVND (reference sequence). The TCR was taken from a woman between 50 and 59 years old with lung cancer. This rearrangement joins TRBV19 to TRBJ1-3; D possibly corresponds to TRBD1 (5 bases). Material: PBMCs. CDR3: CASSIVTGAGNTIYF. The CDR3 DNA follows: TGTGCCAGTAGTATTGTTACAGGAGCTGGAAACACCATATATTTT.